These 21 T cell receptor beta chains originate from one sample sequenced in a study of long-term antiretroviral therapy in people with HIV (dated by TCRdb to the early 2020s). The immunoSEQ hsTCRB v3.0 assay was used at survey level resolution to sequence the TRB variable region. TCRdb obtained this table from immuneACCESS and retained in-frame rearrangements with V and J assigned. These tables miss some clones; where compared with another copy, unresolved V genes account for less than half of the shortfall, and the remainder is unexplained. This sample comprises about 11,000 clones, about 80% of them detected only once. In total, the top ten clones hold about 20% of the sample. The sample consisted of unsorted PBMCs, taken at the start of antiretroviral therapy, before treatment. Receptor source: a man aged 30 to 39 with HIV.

CDR3 sequence (DNA): TGTGCCAGCAGCCCCGACAGGAACTACAATGAGCAGTTCTTC. It codes for CASSPDRNYNEQFF. The chain joins TRBV6-5 to TRBJ2-1, with D possibly TRBD1 on 6 matching bases. The germline V and J ends were trimmed by 6 bases and 3 bases, with 12 bases remaining between them. Per the germline V gene, CDR1 is MNHEY and CDR2 is SVGAGI. CDR3 length: 14 residues.

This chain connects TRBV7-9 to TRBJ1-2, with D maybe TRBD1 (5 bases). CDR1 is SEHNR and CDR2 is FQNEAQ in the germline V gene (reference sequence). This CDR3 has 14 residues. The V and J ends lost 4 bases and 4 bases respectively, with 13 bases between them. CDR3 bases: TGTGCCAGCAGCTCGGGGGGAACCCTCTATGGCTACACCTTC. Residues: CASSSGGTLYGYTF.

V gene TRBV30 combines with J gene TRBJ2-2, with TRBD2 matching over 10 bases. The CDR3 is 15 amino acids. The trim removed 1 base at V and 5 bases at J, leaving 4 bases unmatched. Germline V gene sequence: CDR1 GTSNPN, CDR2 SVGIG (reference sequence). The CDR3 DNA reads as TGTGCCTGGAGTGGGCTAGCGGGAGTTACCGGGGAGCTGTTTTTT. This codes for CAWSGLAGVTGELFF.

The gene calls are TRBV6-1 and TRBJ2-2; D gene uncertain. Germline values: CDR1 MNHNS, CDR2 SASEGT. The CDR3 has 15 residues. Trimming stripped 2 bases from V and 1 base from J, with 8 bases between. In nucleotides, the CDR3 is TGTGCCAGCAGTGAAATGAGACAGAACACCGGGGAGCTGTTTTTT. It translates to CASSEMRQNTGELFF.

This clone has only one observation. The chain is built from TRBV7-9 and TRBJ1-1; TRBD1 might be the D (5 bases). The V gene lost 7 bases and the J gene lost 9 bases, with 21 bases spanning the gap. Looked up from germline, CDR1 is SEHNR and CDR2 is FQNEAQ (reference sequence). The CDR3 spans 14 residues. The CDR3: CASTQDGGSPQAFF. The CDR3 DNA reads TGTGCCAGCACGCAGGATGGGGGGTCCCCTCAAGCTTTCTTT.

In nucleotides, the CDR3 is TGTGCCAGCAGTCCTTATGGGGGAAATCAGCCCCAGCATTTT. It specifies CASSPYGGNQPQHF. The chain carries TRBV6-1 and TRBJ1-5; the D gene is possibly TRBD1 (5 bases). CDR1 and CDR2 (germline): MNHNS, SASEGT. V shed 5 bases and J shed 4 bases, with 12 bases lying between them. This CDR3 has 14 amino acids.

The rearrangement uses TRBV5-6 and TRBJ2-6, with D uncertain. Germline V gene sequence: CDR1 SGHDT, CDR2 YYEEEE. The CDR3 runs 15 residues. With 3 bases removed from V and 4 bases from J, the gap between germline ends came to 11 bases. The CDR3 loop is CASSWAVSGANVLTF. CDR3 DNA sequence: TGTGCCAGCAGCTGGGCGGTCTCCGGGGCCAACGTCCTGACTTTC.

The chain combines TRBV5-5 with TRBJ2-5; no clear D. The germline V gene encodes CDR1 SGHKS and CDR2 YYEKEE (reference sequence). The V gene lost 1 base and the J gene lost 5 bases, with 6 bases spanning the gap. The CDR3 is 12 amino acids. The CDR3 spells CASSLPHETQYF. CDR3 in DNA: TGTGCCAGCAGCTTGCCTCATGAGACCCAGTACTTC.

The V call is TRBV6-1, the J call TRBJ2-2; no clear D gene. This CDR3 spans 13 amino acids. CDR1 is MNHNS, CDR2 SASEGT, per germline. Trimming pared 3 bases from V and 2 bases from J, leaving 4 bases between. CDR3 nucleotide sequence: TGTGCCAGCAGTGATAAAAACACCGGGGAGCTGTTTTTT. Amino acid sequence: CASSDKNTGELFF.

The CDR3 is CASSLLGTSGRTSYEQYF. The CDR3 DNA reads TGTGCCAGCAGTTTACTCGGGACTAGCGGGAGGACGAGCTACGAGCAGTACTTC. This chain links TRBV28 with TRBJ2-7; 15 nucleotides line up with TRBD2. J was trimmed by 3 bases and V by 2 bases; bases with no gene match: 8. The CDR3 spans 18 residues. Germline CDR1 reads MDHEN; CDR2 reads SYDVKM.

The CDR3 protein is CASSYGGEETQYF. The CDR3 region has the DNA TGTGCCAGTTCCTACGGGGGGGAAGAGACCCAGTACTTC. The chain joins TRBV19 to TRBJ2-5, with 8 bases aligning to TRBD2. Per the germline V gene, CDR1 is LNHDA and CDR2 is SQIVND (reference sequence). The CDR3 extends over 13 amino acids. J gave up 3 bases and V 8 bases, and 5 bases lay outside the gene matches.

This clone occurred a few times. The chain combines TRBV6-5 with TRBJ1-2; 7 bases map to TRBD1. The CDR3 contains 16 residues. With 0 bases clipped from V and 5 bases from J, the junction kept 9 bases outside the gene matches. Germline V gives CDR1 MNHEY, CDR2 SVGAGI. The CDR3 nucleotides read TGTGCCAGCAGTTACTCGAGGTCCGCAGGGGGGTATGGCTACACCTTC. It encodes CASSYSRSAGGYGYTF.

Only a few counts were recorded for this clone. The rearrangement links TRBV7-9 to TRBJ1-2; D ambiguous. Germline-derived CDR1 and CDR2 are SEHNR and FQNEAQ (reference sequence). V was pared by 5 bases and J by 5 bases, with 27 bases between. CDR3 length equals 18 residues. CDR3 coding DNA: TGTGCCAGCAGCCCCATAAGTCAGAGTACGGGGATTGGGTATGGCTACACCTTC. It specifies CASSPISQSTGIGYGYTF.

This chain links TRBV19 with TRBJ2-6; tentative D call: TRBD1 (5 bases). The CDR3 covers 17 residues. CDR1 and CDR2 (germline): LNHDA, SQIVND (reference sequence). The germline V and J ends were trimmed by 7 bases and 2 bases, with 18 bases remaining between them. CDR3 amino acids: CASTEWGRGTGANVLTF. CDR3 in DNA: TGTGCCAGTACCGAATGGGGAAGGGGAACTGGGGCCAACGTCCTGACTTTC.

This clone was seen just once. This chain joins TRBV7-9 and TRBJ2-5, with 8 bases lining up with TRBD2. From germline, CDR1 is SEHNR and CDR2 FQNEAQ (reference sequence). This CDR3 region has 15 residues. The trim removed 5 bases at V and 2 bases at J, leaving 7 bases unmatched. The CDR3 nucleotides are TGTGCCAGCAGCCCCGGGGGGGGGACACAAGAGACCCAGTACTTC. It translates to CASSPGGGTQETQYF.

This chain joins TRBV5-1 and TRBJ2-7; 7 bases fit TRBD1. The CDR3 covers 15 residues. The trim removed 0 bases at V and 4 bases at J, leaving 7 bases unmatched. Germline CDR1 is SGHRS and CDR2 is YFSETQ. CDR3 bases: TGCGCCAGCAGCTTGGAGGGGACAGACAATTACGAGCAGTACTTC. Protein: CASSLEGTDNYEQYF.

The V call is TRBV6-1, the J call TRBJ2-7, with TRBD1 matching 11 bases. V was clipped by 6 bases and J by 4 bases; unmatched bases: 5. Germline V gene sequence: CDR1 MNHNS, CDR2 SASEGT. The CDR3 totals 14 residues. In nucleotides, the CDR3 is TGTGCCAGCAGAGGACAGGGGGCAGGGTACGAGCAGTACTTC. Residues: CASRGQGAGYEQYF.

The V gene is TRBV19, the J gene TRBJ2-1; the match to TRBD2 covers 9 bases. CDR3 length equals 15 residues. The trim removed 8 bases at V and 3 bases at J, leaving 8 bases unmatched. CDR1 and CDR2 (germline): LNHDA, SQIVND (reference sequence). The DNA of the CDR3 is TGTGCCAGTCAGACGGGACTAGCACGCTACAATGAGCAGTTCTTC. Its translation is CASQTGLARYNEQFF.

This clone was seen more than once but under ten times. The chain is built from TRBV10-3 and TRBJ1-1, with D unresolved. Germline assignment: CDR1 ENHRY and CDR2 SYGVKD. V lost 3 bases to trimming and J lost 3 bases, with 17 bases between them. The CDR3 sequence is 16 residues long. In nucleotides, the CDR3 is TGTGCCATCAGTGACAAGACCATGGTCGGTGACACTGAAGCTTTCTTT. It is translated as CAISDKTMVGDTEAFF.

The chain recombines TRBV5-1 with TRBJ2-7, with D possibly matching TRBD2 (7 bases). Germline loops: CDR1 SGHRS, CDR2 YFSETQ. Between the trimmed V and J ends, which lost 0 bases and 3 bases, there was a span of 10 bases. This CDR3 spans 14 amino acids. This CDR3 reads CASSLEGGHYEQYF. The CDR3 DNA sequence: TGCGCCAGCAGCTTGGAGGGGGGGCACTACGAGCAGTACTTC.

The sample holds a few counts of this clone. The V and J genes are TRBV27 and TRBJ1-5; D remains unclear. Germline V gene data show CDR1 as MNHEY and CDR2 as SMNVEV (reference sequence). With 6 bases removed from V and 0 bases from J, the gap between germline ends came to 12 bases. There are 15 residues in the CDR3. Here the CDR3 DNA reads TGTGCCAGCAGCAAAGCGACGGGTAGCAATCAGCCCCAGCATTTT. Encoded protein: CASSKATGSNQPQHF.